This TCR beta chain was recovered during a study of T cell responses to AZD1222 COVID-19 vaccine. Notes on the study in general: Recipients of two AZD1222 doses showed rising Spike-specific TCR breadth and depth. Distributed over spike, vaccine-associated CD4 TCRs predominated at 160-218 and 743-854.

TCRdb's copy holds only in-frame clones and misses some; the assay was immunoSEQ multiplex PCR. Of about 200,000 clones listed, roughly 92% were seen once; the top ten hold about 1%. The CDR3 is made up of 17 amino acids. Per germline, CDR1 SGDLS and CDR2 YYNGEE. The ends lost 4 bases at V and 0 bases at J; junction bases unmatched: 2. As for this clone: Its target is not known.

V is TRBV9 and J is TRBJ2-6; TRBD2 matches 12 bases. The TCR originated in an adult who received the AZD1222 COVID-19 vaccine. Sequenced here: peripheral blood, sampled 28 days after the second AZD1222 dose. This CDR3 is CASSRLAGDSGANVLTF. The CDR3 nucleotides read TGTGCCAGCAGCCGACTAGCGGGGGACTCTGGGGCCAACGTCCTGACTTTC.